This is a list of T cell receptor beta chains from one sample in a study of cytomegalovirus exposure and HLA in healthy donors. Measured with immunoSEQ multiplex PCR; TCRdb has only the in-frame clones, and not every one. The sample records fewer than 100,000 clones, over 60% being singletons. The material sequenced was PBMCs. All receptors derive from a man in his fifties or sixties in good health and CMV-seropositive. Each CDR3 is given with its conserved first and last residue. D genes are given only for firm matches. Only some rows state a clone size, as once, few, many or a class for expanded clones.

size	V	D	J	CDR3	DNA
NA	TRBV12-5	TRBD1	TRBJ1-5	CASGLVTIQGDIISNQPQHF	TGTGCTAGTGGTTTGGTAACTATACAGGGGGACATCATTAGCAATCAGCCCCAGCATTTT
NA	TRBV5-1	NA	TRBJ1-6	CASRTASYNSPLHF	TGCGCCAGCCGGACAGCCTCCTATAATTCACCCCTCCACTTT
NA	TRBV4-2	NA	TRBJ2-3	CASSQEGLTTDTQYF	TGTGCCAGCAGCCAAGAGGGGCTCACCACAGATACGCAGTATTTT
NA	TRBV9	TRBD1	TRBJ1-2	CASSVAMDRVYGYTF	TGTGCCAGCAGCGTAGCGATGGACAGGGTTTATGGCTACACCTTC
NA	TRBV21-1	NA	TRBJ1-6	CASSKDPVLPLSYNSPLHF	TGTGCCAGCAGCAAAGACCCGGTTCTCCCCCTCTCCTATAATTCACCCCTCCACTTT
NA	TRBV12-5	NA	TRBJ2-7	CASGLQGGGEQYF	TGTGCTAGTGGTTTGCAGGGCGGCGGCGAGCAGTACTTC
NA	TRBV7-2	NA	TRBJ2-3	CASSLSGTLSTDTQYF	TGTGCCAGCAGCTTATCCGGTACCCTTAGCACAGATACGCAGTATTTT
NA	TRBV6-5	TRBD1	TRBJ2-7	CASSYSRATGNHEQYF	TGTGCCAGCAGTTACTCGAGGGCGACAGGGAACCACGAGCAGTACTTC
NA	TRBV7-9	NA	TRBJ2-7	CSSSLGLSYEQYF	TGTTCCAGCAGCTTAGGGCTCTCATACGAGCAGTACTTC
NA	TRBV2	NA	TRBJ2-2	CASSVEGPNTGELFF	TGTGCCAGCAGTGTCGAGGGTCCGAACACCGGGGAGCTGTTTTTT
NA	TRBV7-9	TRBD1	TRBJ2-7	CASSPQSGGYEQYF	TGTGCCAGCAGCCCGCAGTCAGGGGGCTACGAGCAGTACTTC
NA	TRBV16	NA	TRBJ2-7	CASSQVGGEQYF	TGTGCCAGCAGCCAAGTAGGCGGTGAGCAGTACTTC
NA	TRBV7-9	TRBD1	TRBJ2-7	CASSPWGQDGEQYF	TGTGCCAGCAGCCCATGGGGACAGGACGGCGAGCAGTACTTC
NA	TRBV6-1	TRBD2	TRBJ2-2	CAGGGPNTGELFF	TGTGCCGGCGGGGGTCCGAACACCGGGGAGCTGTTTTTT
NA	TRBV5-1	NA	TRBJ2-1	CASSLRGLLNEQFF	TGCGCCAGCAGCTTGAGGGGCTTACTCAATGAGCAGTTCTTC
NA	TRBV5-1	NA	TRBJ2-7	CASSPEGSSYEQYF	TGCGCCAGCAGCCCGGAGGGCTCCTCCTACGAGCAGTACTTC
NA	TRBV5-6	NA	TRBJ2-1	CASSLGASSYNEQFF	TGTGCCAGCAGCTTGGGGGCTTCCTCCTACAATGAGCAGTTCTTC
NA	TRBV10-3	NA	TRBJ2-1	CAISERQNPNNEQFF	TGTGCCATCAGTGAGCGACAGAATCCCAACAATGAGCAGTTCTTC
NA	TRBV18	TRBD1	TRBJ2-5	CASSPGTGGWETQYF	TGTGCCAGCTCGCCCGGGACAGGGGGCTGGGAGACCCAGTACTTC
few	TRBV4-3	TRBD1	TRBJ2-7	CASSPRTGSYEQYF	TGCGCCAGCAGCCCCCGGACAGGCTCCTACGAGCAGTACTTC
NA	TRBV19	TRBD1	TRBJ2-7	CASSIGQGHSYEQYF	TGTGCCAGTAGTATCGGACAGGGCCACTCCTACGAGCAGTACTTC
NA	TRBV18	NA	TRBJ1-1	CASSPTFNTEAFF	TGTGCCAGCTCACCAACTTTCAACACTGAAGCTTTCTTT
few	TRBV6-5	TRBD1	TRBJ2-2	CASSAWTGNTGELFF	TGTGCCAGCAGTGCCTGGACAGGGAACACCGGGGAGCTGTTTTTT
NA	TRBV27	TRBD1	TRBJ1-6	CASRRQTGLSPLHF	TGTGCCAGCCGTCGCCAGACAGGGCTTTCACCCCTCCACTTT
few	TRBV30	NA	TRBJ2-7	CALYFEGGVGDEQYF	TGTGCCTTATATTTCGAGGGAGGTGTAGGCGACGAGCAGTACTTC
NA	TRBV6-5	TRBD1	TRBJ1-1	CASSEATGVAFF	TGTGCCAGCAGTGAAGCGACAGGGGTAGCTTTCTTT
NA	TRBV30	NA	TRBJ1-2	CAWSTPGTIDYGYTF	TGTGCCTGGAGTACCCCCGGGACAATAGACTATGGCTACACCTTC